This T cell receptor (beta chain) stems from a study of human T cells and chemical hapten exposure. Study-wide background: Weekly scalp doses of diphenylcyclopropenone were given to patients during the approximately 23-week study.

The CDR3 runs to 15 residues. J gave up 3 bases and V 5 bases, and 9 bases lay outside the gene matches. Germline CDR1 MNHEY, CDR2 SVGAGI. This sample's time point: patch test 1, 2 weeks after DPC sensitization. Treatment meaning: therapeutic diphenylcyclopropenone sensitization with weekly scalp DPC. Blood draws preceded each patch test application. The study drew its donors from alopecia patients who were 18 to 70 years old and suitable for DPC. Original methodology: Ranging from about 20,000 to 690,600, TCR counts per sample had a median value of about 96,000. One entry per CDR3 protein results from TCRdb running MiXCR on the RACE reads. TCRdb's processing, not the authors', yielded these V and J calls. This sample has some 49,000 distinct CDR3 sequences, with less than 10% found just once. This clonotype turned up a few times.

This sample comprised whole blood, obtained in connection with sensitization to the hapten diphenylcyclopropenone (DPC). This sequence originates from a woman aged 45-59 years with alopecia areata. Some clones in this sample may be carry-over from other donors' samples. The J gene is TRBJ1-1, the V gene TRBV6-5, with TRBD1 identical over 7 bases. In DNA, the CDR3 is TGTGCCAGCAGTACCCGACAGGGTGGAGACACTGAAGCTTTCTTT. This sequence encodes CASSTRQGGDTEAFF.